The source of this T cell receptor beta chain is a study of T cell changes during pregnancy in multiple sclerosis. The data were produced by immunoSEQ multiplex PCR, yet TCRdb's version contains in-frame clones alone and is incomplete. The table records roughly 40,000 clones, 80% to 90% of them present only once. This receptor was obtained from a female donor with multiple sclerosis, enrolled in a pregnancy study. The material was CD4+ T cells from peripheral blood mononuclear cells, obtained in the first trimester of pregnancy.

As DNA, the CDR3 is TGTGCCAGCAGTAGGACAGAGAGCTCCTACGAGCAGTACTTC. The encoded protein is CASSRTESSYEQYF. The chain joins TRBV2 to TRBJ2-7; D might be TRBD1 (6 bases). V was shortened by 5 bases and J by 0 bases, with 11 bases between the two germline ends. The CDR3 spans 14 residues. Germline lookup yields CDR1 SNHLY and CDR2 FYNNEI.